Following are 32 T cell receptor beta chains from one sample sequenced in a study of graft-versus-host responses after intestinal transplantation. Method: immunoSEQ multiplex PCR; TCRdb's copy keeps in-frame clones and lacks some. This sample has tens of thousands of clones; more than 70% occur once, and the top ten carry 0.62%. Their cognate antigens are unknown. Here the sequenced sample was unstimulated CD4+ T cells sorted from spleen or lymph node cells, taken before transplant. Every receptor here comes from a human donor who was the organ donor for an intestinal transplant.

This clone was found once. This rearrangement joins TRBV4-1 to TRBJ2-7; 12 positions match TRBD2. This CDR3 spans 18 amino acids. The germline CDR1 and CDR2 sequences are MGHRA and YSYEKL. With V trimmed by 0 bases and J by 4 bases, 10 bases remained unmatched. In nucleotides, the CDR3 is TGCGCCAGCAGCCAAGATCCTAGCGGGACTAGCGGGTTTTACGAGCAGTACTTC. It specifies CASSQDPSGTSGFYEQYF.

The gene calls are TRBV7-9 and TRBJ2-7; no clear D gene. V shed 5 bases and J shed 0 bases, with 17 bases lying between them. The CDR3 is 16 residues long. Germline CDR1 and CDR2: SEHNR and FQNEAQ (reference sequence). DNA for the CDR3: TGTGCCAGCAGCGACCTATACGGCACTACCTCCTACGAGCAGTACTTC. This codes for CASSDLYGTTSYEQYF.

V is TRBV7-2 and J is TRBJ2-3; D ambiguous. This CDR3 contains 14 residues. Trimming cost V 3 bases and J 1 base, with 8 bases left between them. The germline CDR1 and CDR2 sequences are SGHTA and FQGNSA. Here the CDR3 DNA reads TGTGCCAGCAGCTTTGTCTCTGGCACAGATACGCAGTATTTT. Its translation is CASSFVSGTDTQYF.

This chain uses TRBV7-8 with TRBJ2-1; D may be TRBD2 (6 bases). This CDR3 has 14 amino acids. CDR1 and CDR2 (germline): SGHVS, FQNEAQ. Trimming removed 3 bases at V and 7 bases at J, with 13 bases between. This chain's CDR3 is CASSFVRGGNEQFF. In nucleotides, the CDR3 is TGTGCCAGCAGCTTTGTCCGGGGAGGAAATGAGCAGTTCTTC.

The chain has TRBV4-3 and TRBJ1-2, with a tentative D call TRBD1 (5 bases). Trimming removed 3 bases from V and 8 bases from J, with 16 bases in between. The CDR3 spans 14 residues. Germline CDR1 LGHNA, CDR2 YSLEER. The CDR3 sequence: CASSHQGNQGGYTF. The CDR3 bases are TGCGCCAGCAGCCATCAGGGCAATCAAGGGGGCTACACCTTC.

The chain joins TRBV27 to TRBJ2-3, with 10 bases that match TRBD2. With V trimmed by 6 bases and J by 6 bases, 15 bases remained unmatched. Germline V gene sequence: CDR1 MNHEY, CDR2 SMNVEV (reference sequence). The CDR3 is 17 residues long. The CDR3 bases are TGTGCCAGCAGCCCACAACCTCTAGCGGGAGTCCCCGATACGCAGTATTTT. Translated: CASSPQPLAGVPDTQYF.

The chain combines TRBV18 with TRBJ2-6; maybe TRBD1 (7 bases). The CDR3 loop spans 17 amino acids. Germline V gene data show CDR1 as KGHSH and CDR2 as LQKENI. V was pared by 3 bases and J by 1 base, with 13 bases between. Here the CDR3 reads CASSPGRGVSGANVLTF. DNA for the CDR3: TGTGCCAGCTCACCTGGCAGGGGGGTGTCTGGGGCCAACGTCCTGACTTTC.

The V gene is TRBV5-1, the J gene TRBJ2-5; 13 bases are a match to TRBD2. J was trimmed by 5 bases and V by 2 bases; bases with no gene match: 6. Germline CDR1 SGHRS, CDR2 YFSETQ. CDR3 length equals 16 residues. Here the CDR3 DNA reads TGCGCCAGCAGCTTCTGGACTAGCGGGAGTGGGGAGACCCAGTACTTC. Its translation: CASSFWTSGSGETQYF.

This clone was seen a handful of times. The rearrangement joins TRBV6-1 to TRBJ2-7; the match to TRBD2 covers 8 bases. The J segment lost 7 bases and the V segment lost 3 bases, leaving 14 bases of the junction unmatched. Looked up from germline, CDR1 is MNHNS and CDR2 is SASEGT. The CDR3 is 16 residues long. As DNA, the CDR3 is TGTGCCAGCAGTGATAGGGCTCCGGGAGGGCCGAGGGAGCAGTACTTC. Residues: CASSDRAPGGPREQYF.

CDR3 region: CASSYQAGGVQTQYF. The CDR3 DNA follows: TGTGCCAGCAGCTATCAAGCGGGAGGGGTCCAGACCCAGTACTTC. The chain has TRBV5-5 and TRBJ2-5, with 10 bases identical to TRBD2. The germline CDR1 and CDR2 sequences are SGHKS and YYEKEE (reference sequence). V was pared by 3 bases and J by 6 bases, with 8 bases of the junction left unmatched. This CDR3 comprises 15 residues.

CDR3 bases: TGTGCCAGCAGTCGGACAGTTGGCTACGAGCAGTACTTC. This translates into CASSRTVGYEQYF. This chain links TRBV6-5 with TRBJ2-7, with D maybe TRBD1 (6 bases). The germline V and J ends were trimmed by 5 bases and 3 bases, with 11 bases remaining between them. There are 13 residues in the CDR3. CDR1 is MNHEY and CDR2 is SVGAGI in the germline V gene.

The chain recombines TRBV19 with TRBJ2-5, with D possibly being TRBD2 (7 bases). Looked up from germline, CDR1 is LNHDA and CDR2 is SQIVND (reference sequence). V dropped 5 bases and J dropped 4 bases, with 14 bases sitting between them. The CDR3 is 14 residues long. The CDR3 DNA sequence: TGTGCCAGTAGTCCTCAGGGGAGGGGAGAGACCCAGTACTTC. Translation gives CASSPQGRGETQYF.

This chain uses TRBV5-4 with TRBJ2-2; 8 nucleotides agree with TRBD2. Looked up from germline, CDR1 is SGHNT and CDR2 is YYREEE (reference sequence). The junction had 6 bases not matched to a gene; V was cut back by 4 bases and J by 4 bases. The CDR3 is 15 amino acids. Written as DNA, the CDR3 is TGTGCCAGCAGCCGGGGGGGGGATTCCACCGGGGAGCTGTTTTTT. Its translation is CASSRGGDSTGELFF.

V gene TRBV28 combines with J gene TRBJ1-1; TRBD1 matches at 10 bases. Germline CDR1 reads MDHEN; CDR2 reads SYDVKM. The CDR3 is made up of 14 amino acids. V shed 7 bases and J 6 bases; nucleotides not matched to a gene: 8. The CDR3 DNA sequence: TGTGCCAGCATCGGGACAGGGGATTTTGCTGAAGCTTTCTTT. Encoded protein: CASIGTGDFAEAFF.

J is TRBJ2-7 and V is TRBV7-2; possible D gene TRBD2, 7 bases. CDR3 length: 15 amino acids. CDR1 and CDR2 (germline): SGHTA, FQGNSA. V was shortened by 1 base and J by 2 bases, with 12 bases between the two germline ends. Written as DNA, the CDR3 is TGTGCCAGCAGCTTAGGCGGGGGCCTTCCCTACGAGCAGTACTTC. This translates into CASSLGGGLPYEQYF.

Worth noting for this clone: Other DNA sequences in the same sample also yield this CDR3. The chain joins TRBV5-6 to TRBJ1-3; D possibly corresponds to TRBD1 (6 bases). V was clipped by 4 bases and J by 1 base, with 12 bases between them. Germline V gene sequence: CDR1 SGHDT, CDR2 YYEEEE. This CDR3 is 15 amino acids long. The CDR3 spells CASSPGQSSGNTIYF. For the CDR3, the DNA is TGTGCCAGCAGCCCCGGACAGTCGTCTGGAAACACCATATATTTT.

The chain uses TRBV11-2 and TRBJ2-7, with a weak D call TRBD2 (5 bases). CDR1 is SGHAT and CDR2 is FQNNGV in the germline V gene. The ends were cut back, 8 bases at V and 2 bases at J, with 10 bases in the middle. CDR3 length: 12 amino acids. The CDR3 coding sequence is TGTGCCAGCGGCCGGGATCCCTACGAGCAGTACTTC. Protein sequence: CASGRDPYEQYF.

The V and J genes are TRBV1 and TRBJ2-7; no DNA check was done on the table's D call, TRBD2. TRBV1 is designated a pseudogene. The CDR3 sequence is 13 residues long. The CDR3 DNA follows: TGCACCAGCAGCCAAGTGCGCCCCTACGAGCAGTACTTC. Protein sequence: CTSSQVRPYEQYF.

This chain joins TRBV11-2 and TRBJ2-5; no reliable D call. Germline CDR1 reads SGHAT; CDR2 reads FQNNGV. V shed 5 bases and J shed 5 bases, with 9 bases lying between them. The CDR3 contains 12 residues. The CDR3 DNA reads TGTGCCAGCAGCCGAACTGAGGAGACCCAGTACTTC. Translating gives CASSRTEETQYF.

This clone was found once. V and J are TRBV10-1 and TRBJ2-5, with 13 bases matching TRBD2. From germline, CDR1 is WNHNN and CDR2 SYGVQD (reference sequence). This CDR3 region has 17 residues. V gave up 9 bases and J gave up 0 bases; unmatched junction bases: 10. CDR3 in DNA: TGCGCCAGATTAGGACTAGCGGGAGCTTGGTACCAAGAGACCCAGTACTTC. Its protein is CARLGLAGAWYQETQYF.

The V and J genes are TRBV28 and TRBJ2-7, with TRBD2 matching 9 bases. The V gene's germline CDR1 is MDHEN and CDR2 SYDVKM. The CDR3 has 15 residues. V was clipped by 2 bases and J by 3 bases; unmatched bases: 5. The CDR3 spells CASSLRGGRVYEQYF. The CDR3 coding sequence is TGTGCCAGCAGTTTACGGGGCGGGAGGGTCTACGAGCAGTACTTC.

This chain connects TRBV19 to TRBJ2-2, with D tentatively TRBD1 (5 bases). The CDR3 is made up of 17 amino acids. The V end lost 3 bases, the J end lost 3 bases, and 17 bases lay between the germline ends. CDR1 and CDR2 from the germline V gene are LNHDA and SQIVND (reference sequence). The CDR3 here is CASSMSVGRADTGELFF. The CDR3 DNA reads as TGTGCCAGTAGTATGAGTGTGGGCAGGGCGGACACCGGGGAGCTGTTTTTT.

The V gene is TRBV6-6, the J gene TRBJ2-1; 10 nucleotides match TRBD2. Germline assignment: CDR1 MNHNY and CDR2 SVGAGI (reference sequence). Losses at the gene ends were 5 bases for V and 5 bases for J; bases not matched to a gene: 3. The length of the CDR3 is 14 residues. Here the CDR3 DNA reads TGTGCCAGCAGTACCGGGACTAGCGACAATGAGCAGTTCTTC. It codes for CASSTGTSDNEQFF.

The rearrangement joins TRBV7-9 to TRBJ1-5; D is undetermined. Per germline, CDR1 SEHNR and CDR2 FQNEAQ (reference sequence). The CDR3 totals 13 residues. V gave up 5 bases and J gave up 3 bases, with 8 bases separating them. This CDR3 reads CASSNDNNQPQHF. In nucleotides, the CDR3 is TGTGCCAGCAGCAACGACAACAATCAGCCCCAGCATTTT.

This rearrangement joins TRBV21-1 to TRBJ2-1; the table gives TRBD2 as D, unverified against the DNA. TRBV21-1 is a pseudogene. The CDR3 is 16 amino acids. CDR3 residues: CASNNSGSRTYNEQFF. The CDR3, as DNA: TGTGCCAGCAACAATAGCGGGTCGAGGACCTACAATGAGCAGTTCTTC.

This clone appeared once. This chain uses TRBV10-3 with TRBJ1-1, with 8 positions matching TRBD1. V trimming: 1 base; J trimming: 0 bases; junction bases outside the gene matches: 1. This CDR3 comprises 15 residues. The germline V gene has CDR1 ENHRY and CDR2 SYGVKD. The CDR3 region has the DNA TGTGCCATCAGTGAGTGGGGACAGGTGAACACTGAAGCTTTCTTT. Residues: CAISEWGQVNTEAFF.

The chain carries TRBV7-2 and TRBJ1-2, with 7 bases fitting TRBD1. The V gene end was trimmed by 4 bases and the J gene end by 7 bases; junction bases not matched to a gene: 9. CDR1 is SGHTA, CDR2 FQGNSA, per germline. The CDR3 sequence is 14 residues long. The CDR3 bases are TGTGCCAGCAGCTCCAGGGGGGTTGGTAGTGGCTACACCTTC. Protein sequence: CASSSRGVGSGYTF.

V usage is TRBV27 and J usage is TRBJ2-1, with 12 bases that match TRBD2. The CDR3 is made up of 16 amino acids. V lost 5 bases and J lost 4; bases outside the gene matches: 6. Germline CDR1 and CDR2: MNHEY and SMNVEV (reference sequence). The CDR3 nucleotides read TGTGCCAGCAGTCCATGGACTAGCGGGATTTACAATGAGCAGTTCTTC. Its translation is CASSPWTSGIYNEQFF.

Comments on this clone: A read error may account for a junction end that differs from germline. The chain couples TRBV4-1 to TRBJ2-5; maybe TRBD1 (6 bases). Germline values: CDR1 MGHRA, CDR2 YSYEKL. The CDR3 runs to 13 residues. The CDR3 DNA follows: TGCGCCAGCAGCCAAGATCAGGGGCGGGTGGAAAACTTC. This sequence encodes CASSQDQGRVENF.

About this clone: Other DNA sequences in this specimen translate into the identical CDR3. The chain joins TRBV28 to TRBJ2-5, with 8 nucleotides matching TRBD2. Germline lookup yields CDR1 MDHEN and CDR2 SYDVKM. CDR3 length equals 15 residues. The J segment lost 4 bases and the V segment lost 1 base, leaving 5 bases of the junction unmatched. The CDR3 protein is CASSLSGGRGETQYF. CDR3 nucleotide sequence: TGTGCCAGCAGTTTATCGGGGGGGCGAGGAGAGACCCAGTACTTC.

This chain uses TRBV5-6 with TRBJ2-4, with TRBD1 identical over 9 bases. CDR1 and CDR2 from the germline V gene are SGHDT and YYEEEE. Losses at the gene ends were 0 bases for V and 1 base for J; bases not matched to a gene: 8. The CDR3 is 18 residues long. CDR3 sequence reads: CASSLARGQGVAKNIQYF. Here the CDR3 DNA reads TGTGCCAGCAGCTTGGCTCGGGGACAGGGAGTCGCCAAAAACATTCAGTACTTC.

This rearrangement joins TRBV18 to TRBJ2-7; the match to TRBD1 covers 9 bases. V was pared by 2 bases and J by 5 bases, with 7 bases of the junction left unmatched. The CDR3 extends over 15 amino acids. CDR1 and CDR2 (germline): KGHSH, LQKENI. CDR3 loop: CASSPSRGQGNEQYF. Here the CDR3 DNA reads TGTGCCAGCTCACCATCCCGGGGACAGGGTAACGAGCAGTACTTC.